The rows below give T cell receptor beta chains drawn from one sample of a study of CD8 T cells in Susac syndrome. TCRdb redid the calling of the immunoSEQ multiplex PCR reads with MiXCR, one entry per CDR3 protein. In the table there are fewer than 350,000 distinct CDR3 sequences, 85% of which are singletons. Sample: CD8+ T cells from PBMCs. The receptors come from a human donor with multiple sclerosis. Both conserved end residues are part of each CDR3. Fields, in order: D gene, V gene, J gene, clone size, CDR3 DNA, CDR3 protein. The D gene is left open where the match is weak. Some rows mark clone size as missing; the rest say once, few, many or name a class of expanded clone.

NA	TRBV4-3	TRBJ1-5	NA	TGCGCCAGCAGCCAAGATTGGGGGGGAGGGCAGCCCCAGCATTTT	CASSQDWGGGQPQHF
NA	TRBV4-3	TRBJ2-7	NA	TGCGCCAGCAGCCAAGATACCCTAGCCTACGAGCAGTACTTC	CASSQDTLAYEQYF
NA	TRBV29-1	TRBJ2-3	NA	TGCAGCGTTGAAGGGCCGGGAAGAGATACGCAGTATTTT	CSVEGPGRDTQYF
TRBD1	TRBV27	TRBJ1-3	NA	TGTGCCAGCAGTTTAGGGAGGGGGCCCGGAAACACCATATATTTT	CASSLGRGPGNTIYF
NA	TRBV19	TRBJ2-1	NA	TGTGCCAGTAGTCTCCTCGGGGGAGATTACAATGAGCAGTTCTTC	CASSLLGGDYNEQFF
NA	TRBV29-1	TRBJ2-1	NA	TGCAGCGTTGGCCTAGACTACAATGAGCAGTTCTTC	CSVGLDYNEQFF
TRBD1	TRBV6-1	TRBJ1-1	NA	TGTGCCAGCAACAAAAGGTGGGACAGGGGCGCAATGAACACTGAAGCTTTCTTT	CASNKRWDRGAMNTEAFF
NA	TRBV9	TRBJ2-2	NA	TGTGCCAGCAGCGTAAGATTAGGGCCAACAGCGAACACCGGGGAGCTGTTTTTT	CASSVRLGPTANTGELFF
NA	TRBV19	TRBJ1-1	NA	TGTGCCAGTCTGTCGGAACCCCTCAACACTGAAGCTTTCTTT	CASLSEPLNTEAFF
TRBD1	TRBV12-3/TRBV12-4	TRBJ2-7	NA	TGTGCCAGCAGCTTGGACAGGTACGAGCAGTACTTC	CASSLDRYEQYF
NA	TRBV11-2	TRBJ2-3	NA	TGTGCCAGCAGCTTAGGTCGAGCTAGCACAGATACGCAGTATTTT	CASSLGRASTDTQYF
NA	TRBV7-9	TRBJ1-2	NA	TGTGCCAGCAGCTTAGCGCCGGGAGGGAATAACTATGGCTACACCTTC	CASSLAPGGNNYGYTF
NA	TRBV7-9	TRBJ2-2	NA	TGTGCCAGCAGCTTACTCCCGGCGGGGGCCCTCACCGGGGAGCTGTTTTTT	CASSLLPAGALTGELFF
NA	TRBV28	TRBJ1-5	NA	TGTGCCAGCACCATAGACAGTCCCGATCAGCCCCAGCATTTT	CASTIDSPDQPQHF
TRBD1	TRBV12-3/TRBV12-4	TRBJ1-1	once	TGTGCCAGCAGAGGGACAGAGAACACTGAAGCTTTCTTT	CASRGTENTEAFF
TRBD2	TRBV10-2	TRBJ2-2	NA	TGCGCCAGCAAAGCATTAGCGGGAGTTAGCGGGGAGCTGTTTTTT	CASKALAGVSGELFF
NA	TRBV30	TRBJ1-1	NA	TGTGCCTGGAGTGTATTGGGAATAAACACTGAAGCTTTCTTT	CAWSVLGINTEAFF
NA	TRBV4-2	TRBJ1-5	NA	TGTGCCAGCAGCCAAGGGGTTGAGGTAGAACAGAGCAATCAGCCCCAGCATTTT	CASSQGVEVEQSNQPQHF
TRBD2	TRBV27	TRBJ2-1	NA	TGTGCCAGCAGTTCCCCCGGGGTAGCGGGGGACAATGAGCAGTTCTTC	CASSSPGVAGDNEQFF
TRBD1	TRBV4-3	TRBJ2-4	NA	TGCGCCAGCAGCCAAGAACGGACAGGGATAAACATTCAGTACTTC	CASSQERTGINIQYF
NA	TRBV13	TRBJ2-5	NA	TGTGCCAGCAGGCTCTCGGAGCGCAGTCGGGAGACCCAGTACTTC	CASRLSERSRETQYF
TRBD1	TRBV28	TRBJ2-7	NA	TGTGCCAGCAGTTTTGGAGGACAGGGGTCCTACGAGCAGTACTTC	CASSFGGQGSYEQYF
NA	TRBV28	TRBJ1-5	NA	TGTGCCAGCACGATTCCCCAAAGGGATCAGCCCCAGCATTTT	CASTIPQRDQPQHF
NA	TRBV29-1	TRBJ1-4	NA	TGCAGCGTTACCGACCCCTTCACTAATGAAAAACTGTTTTTT	CSVTDPFTNEKLFF
NA	TRBV2	TRBJ2-3	NA	TGTGCCAGCAGTCCACTTCCGGGAGCTAGCACAGATACGCAGTATTTT	CASSPLPGASTDTQYF
NA	TRBV7-9	TRBJ2-5	NA	TGTGCCAGCAGCTTAGAATACAGCTTACAAGAGACCCAGTACTTC	CASSLEYSLQETQYF
NA	TRBV12-3/TRBV12-4	TRBJ2-2	NA	TGTGCCGTTGCCACGAACACCGGGGAGCTGTTTTTT	CAVATNTGELFF
NA	TRBV6-5	TRBJ2-1	NA	TGTGCCAGCAGTTACTCGATGGGGGGAGACGCCGCGCTTTCCTACAATGAGCAGTTCTTC	CASSYSMGGDAALSYNEQFF
TRBD1	TRBV5-8	TRBJ2-5	NA	TGTGCCAGTACGATGGGACAGGGGCAAGAGACCCAGTACTTC	CASTMGQGQETQYF
NA	TRBV7-2	TRBJ2-1	NA	TGTGCCAGCAGCTTAGGGGTAACCTACAATGAGCAGTTCTTC	CASSLGVTYNEQFF
TRBD2	TRBV7-9	TRBJ2-7	NA	TGTGCCAGCAGCTTAGCCCGGGAGGGCGAGCAGTACTTC	CASSLAREGEQYF
NA	TRBV6-5	TRBJ2-1	NA	TGTGCCAGCAGTTACTCGGGTGGGGTTTCCAATGAGCAGTTCTTC	CASSYSGGVSNEQFF
NA	TRBV12-3/TRBV12-4	TRBJ2-6	NA	TGTGCCAGCAGTGGGGGGGCCGGGGCCAACGTCCTGACTTTC	CASSGGAGANVLTF
NA	TRBV9	TRBJ1-3	NA	TGTGCCAGCAGCGTAGCGGGGGACTCTGAAAACACCATATATTTT	CASSVAGDSENTIYF
TRBD2	TRBV25-1	TRBJ2-1	NA	TGTGCCAGCAGTGGGACTAGCGGGAGGGGCTATGAGCAGTTCTTC	CASSGTSGRGYEQFF
TRBD2	TRBV20-1	TRBJ2-7	NA	TGCAGTGCTAGATCATATGGGACTAGCGGACCTAAGGGGCGGTACGAGCAGTACTTC	CSARSYGTSGPKGRYEQYF
TRBD1	TRBV13	TRBJ2-1	few	TGTGCCAGCAGTTTTGGACAGGGCGACAATGAGCAGTTCTTC	CASSFGQGDNEQFF
TRBD1	TRBV27	TRBJ2-2	NA	TGTGCCAGCAGTTTATTACCGGGACAGGGAGAAACCGGGGAGCTGTTTTTT	CASSLLPGQGETGELFF
NA	TRBV29-1	TRBJ1-1	NA	TGCAGCGTTGAAAACCCGGGGACAAGGGGCATGAACACTGAAGCTTTCTTT	CSVENPGTRGMNTEAFF
NA	TRBV4-2	TRBJ1-1	NA	TGTGCCAGCAGCCAAGAAATCTTCGTTTTCGGGTTAACTGAAGCTTTCTTT	CASSQEIFVFGLTEAFF
TRBD2	TRBV7-9	TRBJ2-1	NA	TGTGCCAGCAGCCCGGGAACTAGCGGACCACGCAATGAGCAGTTCTTC	CASSPGTSGPRNEQFF
NA	TRBV2	TRBJ1-5	NA	TGTGCCAGCAGGTACGAGTACGCCGTGCAGCAGCCCCAGCATTTT	CASRYEYAVQQPQHF
NA	TRBV28	TRBJ2-1	NA	TGTGCCAGCATTCATGGTGGTTCCCCAAGCTCCTACAATGAGCAGTTCTTC	CASIHGGSPSSYNEQFF
NA	TRBV20-1	TRBJ2-7	NA	TGCAGTGCACCGCCAAGGCATGCATCCTACGAGCAGTACTTC	CSAPPRHASYEQYF
NA	TRBV25-1	TRBJ2-1	NA	TGTGCCAGCAGCGGACAGGGGTGGATCAGCGGGAGGTCCTACAATGAGCAGTTCTTC	CASSGQGWISGRSYNEQFF
TRBD1	TRBV6-1	TRBJ1-2	NA	TGTGCCAGCACCCTCTCGTCGGACAGGCAAGACTATGGCTACACCTTC	CASTLSSDRQDYGYTF
NA	TRBV27	TRBJ2-5	NA	TGTGCCAGCAGCTGGGGGGTCCAAGAGACCCAGTACTTC	CASSWGVQETQYF
NA	TRBV6-5	TRBJ2-2	NA	TGTGCCAGCAGTTACCATGGGGAGGCCGGGGAGCTGTTTTTT	CASSYHGEAGELFF
NA	TRBV5-4	TRBJ2-1	NA	TGTGCCAGCAGCTTGGCCCTTAGCGAATACAATGAGCAGTTCTTC	CASSLALSEYNEQFF
NA	TRBV10-2	TRBJ2-1	NA	TGCGCCAGCAGTGAAGCGAAGAGCTCCTACAATGAGCAGTTCTTC	CASSEAKSSYNEQFF